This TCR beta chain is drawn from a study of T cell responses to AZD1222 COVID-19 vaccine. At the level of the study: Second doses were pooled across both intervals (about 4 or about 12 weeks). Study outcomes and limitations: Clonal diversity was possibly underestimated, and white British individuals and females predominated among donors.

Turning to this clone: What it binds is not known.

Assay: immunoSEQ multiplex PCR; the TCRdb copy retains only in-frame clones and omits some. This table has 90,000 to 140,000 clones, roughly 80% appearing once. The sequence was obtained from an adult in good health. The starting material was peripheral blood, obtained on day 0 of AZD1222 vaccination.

The CDR3 loop is CATSRENSGTRELFF. Written as DNA, the CDR3 is TGTGCCACCAGCAGAGAGAATAGCGGCACGCGGGAGCTGTTTTTT. V usage is TRBV15 and J usage is TRBJ2-2; D possibly corresponds to TRBD2 (6 bases). The CDR3 extends over 15 amino acids. V lost 0 bases, J lost 9 bases, and 14 bases lay in between. Germline CDR1 is LNHNV and CDR2 is YYDKDF (reference sequence).